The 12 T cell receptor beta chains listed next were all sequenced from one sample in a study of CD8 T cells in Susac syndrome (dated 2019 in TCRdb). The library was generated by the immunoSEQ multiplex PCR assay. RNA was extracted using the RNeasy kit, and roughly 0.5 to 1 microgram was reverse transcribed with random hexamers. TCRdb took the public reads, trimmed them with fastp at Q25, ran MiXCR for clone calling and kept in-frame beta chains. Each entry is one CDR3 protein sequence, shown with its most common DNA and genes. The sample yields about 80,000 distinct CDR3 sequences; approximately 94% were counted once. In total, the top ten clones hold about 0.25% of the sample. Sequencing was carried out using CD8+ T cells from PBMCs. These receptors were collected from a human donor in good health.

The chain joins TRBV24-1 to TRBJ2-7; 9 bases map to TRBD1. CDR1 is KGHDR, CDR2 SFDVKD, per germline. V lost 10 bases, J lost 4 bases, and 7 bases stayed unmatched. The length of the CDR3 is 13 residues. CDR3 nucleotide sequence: TGTGCCACGAGCGGGACAGGGCTTTACGAGCAGTACTTC. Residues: CATSGTGLYEQYF.

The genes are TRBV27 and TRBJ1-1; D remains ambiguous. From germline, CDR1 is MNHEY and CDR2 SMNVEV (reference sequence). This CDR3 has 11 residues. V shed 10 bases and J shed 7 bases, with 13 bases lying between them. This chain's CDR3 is CATWRLGEAFF. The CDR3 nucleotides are TGTGCCACCTGGCGGTTAGGTGAAGCTTTCTTT.

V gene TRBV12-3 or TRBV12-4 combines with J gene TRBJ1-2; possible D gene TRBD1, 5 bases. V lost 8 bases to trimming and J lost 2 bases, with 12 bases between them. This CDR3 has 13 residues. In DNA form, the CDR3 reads TGTGCCAGCCGGGGGGAAGCGAACTATGGCTACACCTTC. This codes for CASRGEANYGYTF.

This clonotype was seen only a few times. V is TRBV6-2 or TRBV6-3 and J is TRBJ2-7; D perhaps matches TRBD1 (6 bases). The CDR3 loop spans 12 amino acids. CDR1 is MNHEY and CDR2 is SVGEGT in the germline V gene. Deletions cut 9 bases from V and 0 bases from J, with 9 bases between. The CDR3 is CASTDSSYEQYF. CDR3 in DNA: TGTGCCAGTACGGACAGCTCCTACGAGCAGTACTTC.

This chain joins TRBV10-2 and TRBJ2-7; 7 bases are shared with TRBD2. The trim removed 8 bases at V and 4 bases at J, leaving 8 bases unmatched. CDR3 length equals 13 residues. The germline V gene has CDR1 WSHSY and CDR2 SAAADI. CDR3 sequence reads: CASSASGLYEQYV. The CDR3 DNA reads TGCGCCAGCTCAGCTAGCGGATTGTACGAGCAGTACGTC.

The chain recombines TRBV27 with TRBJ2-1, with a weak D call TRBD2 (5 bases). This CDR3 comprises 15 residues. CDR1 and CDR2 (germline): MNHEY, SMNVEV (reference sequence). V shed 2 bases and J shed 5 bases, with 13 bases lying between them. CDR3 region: CASSLLTRKNNEQFF. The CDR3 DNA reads TGTGCCAGCAGTTTACTTACTAGGAAGAACAATGAGCAGTTCTTC.

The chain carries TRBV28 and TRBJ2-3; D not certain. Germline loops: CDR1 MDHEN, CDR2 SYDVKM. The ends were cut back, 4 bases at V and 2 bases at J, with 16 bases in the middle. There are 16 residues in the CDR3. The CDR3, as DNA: TGTGCCAGCAGTTCCCCCCGGCGGAGATACACAGATACGCAGTATTTT. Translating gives CASSSPRRRYTDTQYF.

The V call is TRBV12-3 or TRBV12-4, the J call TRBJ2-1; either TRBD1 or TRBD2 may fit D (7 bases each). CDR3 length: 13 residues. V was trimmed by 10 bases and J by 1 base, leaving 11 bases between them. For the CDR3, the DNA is TGTGCCATCAGGGGGGGGTCCTACAATGAGCAGTTCTTC. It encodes CAIRGGSYNEQFF.

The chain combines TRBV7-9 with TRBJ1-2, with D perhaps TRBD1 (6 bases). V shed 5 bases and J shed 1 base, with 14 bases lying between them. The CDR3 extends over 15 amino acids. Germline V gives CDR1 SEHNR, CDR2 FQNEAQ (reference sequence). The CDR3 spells CASSDPGGHNYGYTF. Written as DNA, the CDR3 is TGTGCCAGCAGCGACCCCGGGGGACATAACTATGGCTACACCTTC.

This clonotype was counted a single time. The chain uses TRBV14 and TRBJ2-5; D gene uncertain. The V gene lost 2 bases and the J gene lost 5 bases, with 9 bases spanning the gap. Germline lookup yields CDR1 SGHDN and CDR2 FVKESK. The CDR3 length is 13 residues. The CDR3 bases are TGTGCCAGCAGCCAATATCGTTCCGAGACCCAGTACTTC. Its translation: CASSQYRSETQYF. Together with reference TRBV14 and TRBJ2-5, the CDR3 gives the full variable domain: EAGVTQFPSHSVIEKGQTVTLRCDPISGHDNLYWYRRVMGKEIKFLLHFVKESKQDESGMPNNRFLAERTGGTYSTLKVQPAELEDSGVYFCASSQYRSETQYFGPGTRLLVL.

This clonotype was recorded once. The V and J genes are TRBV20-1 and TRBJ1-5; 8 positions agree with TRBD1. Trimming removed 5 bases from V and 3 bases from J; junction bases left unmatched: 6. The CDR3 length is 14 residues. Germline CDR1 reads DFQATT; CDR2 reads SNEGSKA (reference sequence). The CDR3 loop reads CSADGQGANQPQHF. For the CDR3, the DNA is TGCAGTGCTGATGGACAGGGAGCCAATCAGCCCCAGCATTTT.

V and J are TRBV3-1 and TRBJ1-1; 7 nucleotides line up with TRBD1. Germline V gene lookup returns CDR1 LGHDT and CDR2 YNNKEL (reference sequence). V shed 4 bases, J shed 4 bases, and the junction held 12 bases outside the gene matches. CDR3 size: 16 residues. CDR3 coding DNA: TGTGCCAGCAGCCCGACAGGGACTAACCGAGGCACTGAAGCTTTCTTT. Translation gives CASSPTGTNRGTEAFF.